The source of this TCR beta chain is a study of T-cell reconstitution after alpha-beta-depleted transplantation in children. Study observations and caveats: In some patients, recipient T cells and intrathymic progenitors surviving conditioning explained high day-60 diversity.

Trimming removed 4 bases at V and 6 bases at J, with 14 bases between. From germline, CDR1 is SGHRS and CDR2 YFSETQ. The CDR3 totals 14 residues. The authors prepared the TCRbeta library with unique molecular identifiers. TCRdb reanalysed the PCR reads using MiXCR and keeps one entry per CDR3 protein. The profile shows around 580,000 distinct CDR3 sequences, 25% to 30% of them singletons. This clonotype has only a few counts. Antigen unknown. The chain employs TRBV5-1 and TRBJ2-1, with a weak D call TRBD1 (6 bases). The clonotype comes from a boy less than two years old with Wiskott-Aldrich syndrome, due to receive a stem cell transplant. Sequenced here: PBMCs, sampled before TCRalphabeta/CD19-depleted stem cell transplant. Here the CDR3 DNA reads TGCGCCAGCAGCACAGGGACCCCGCTCAATGAGCAGTTCTTC. It specifies CASSTGTPLNEQFF. Using reference TRBV5-1 and TRBJ2-1 for the parts outside the CDR3, the full variable domain is KAGVTQTPRYLIKTRGQQVTLSCSPISGHRSVSWYQQTPGQGLQFLFEYFSETQRNKGNFPGRFSGRQFSNSRSEMNVSTLELGDSALYLCASSTGTPLNEQFFGPGTRLTVL.